This TCR beta chain was identified in a study of blood T cell repertoires in COVID-19. On the study more broadly: Samples taken during acute and convalescent COVID-19 were collected in the United States, Italy and Spain. The analysed material was cDNA or gDNA that came from T cells, B-cell-depleted T cells, or PBMCs.

The CDR3 has 12 amino acids. The ends were cut back, 2 bases at V and 4 bases at J, with 5 bases in the middle. Germline CDR1 is ENHRY and CDR2 is SYGVKD. This table comes from immunoSEQ multiplex PCR, and its TCRdb copy is limited to in-frame clones, with some not included. The repertoire holds roughly 63,000 clones, with roughly 68% as singletons. The chain recombines TRBV10-3 with TRBJ1-2; D is uncertain. Sequenced sample: peripheral blood. The sequence was collected from an elderly woman with acute or convalescent COVID-19. In nucleotides, the CDR3 is TGTGCCATCAGTGAGGGGAGCTATGGCTACACCTTC. Translation gives CAISEGSYGYTF.